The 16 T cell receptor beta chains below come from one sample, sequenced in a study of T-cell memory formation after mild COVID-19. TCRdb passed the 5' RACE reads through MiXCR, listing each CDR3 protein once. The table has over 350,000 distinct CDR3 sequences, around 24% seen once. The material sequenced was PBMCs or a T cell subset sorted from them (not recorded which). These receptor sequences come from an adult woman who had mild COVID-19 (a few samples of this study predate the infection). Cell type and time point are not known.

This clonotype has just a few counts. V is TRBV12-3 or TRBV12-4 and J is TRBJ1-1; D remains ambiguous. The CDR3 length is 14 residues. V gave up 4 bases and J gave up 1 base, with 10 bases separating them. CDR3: CASSYNTKNTEAFF. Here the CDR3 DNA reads TGTGCCAGCAGTTACAATACAAAGAACACTGAAGCTTTCTTT.

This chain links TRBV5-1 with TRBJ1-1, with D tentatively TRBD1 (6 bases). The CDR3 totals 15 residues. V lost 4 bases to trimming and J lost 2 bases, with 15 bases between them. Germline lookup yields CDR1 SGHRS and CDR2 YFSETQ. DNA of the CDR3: TGCGCCAGCAGCACGGAGACAGGACCCAACACTGAAGCTTTCTTT. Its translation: CASSTETGPNTEAFF.

CDR3 nucleotides: TGTGCCAGCAGCAAAGGAGCCCAGTACTTC. It translates to CASSKGAQYF. This chain uses TRBV21-1 with TRBJ2-7. TRBV21-1 is a pseudogene locus. The CDR3 length is 10 residues.

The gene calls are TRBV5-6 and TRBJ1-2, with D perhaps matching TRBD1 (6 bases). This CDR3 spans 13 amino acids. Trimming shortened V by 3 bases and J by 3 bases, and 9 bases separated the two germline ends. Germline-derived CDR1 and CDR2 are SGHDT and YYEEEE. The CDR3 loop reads CASSSPGDYGYTF. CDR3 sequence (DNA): TGTGCCAGCAGCTCGCCAGGGGACTATGGCTACACCTTC.

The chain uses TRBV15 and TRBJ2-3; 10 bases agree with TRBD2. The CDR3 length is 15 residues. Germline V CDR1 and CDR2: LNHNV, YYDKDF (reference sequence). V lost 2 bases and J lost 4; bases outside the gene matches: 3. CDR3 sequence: CATSRLSGGADTQYF. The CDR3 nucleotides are TGTGCCACCAGCAGACTGAGCGGGGGGGCAGATACGCAGTATTTT.

CDR3 DNA sequence: TGCGCCAGCGGATGGACTAATGAAAAACTGTTTTTT. Its translation: CASGWTNEKLFF. This sequence joins TRBV5-1 and TRBJ1-4; D unclear. The CDR3 runs 12 residues. V lost 7 bases and J lost 2, with 6 bases in between. Germline V CDR1 and CDR2: SGHRS, YFSETQ.

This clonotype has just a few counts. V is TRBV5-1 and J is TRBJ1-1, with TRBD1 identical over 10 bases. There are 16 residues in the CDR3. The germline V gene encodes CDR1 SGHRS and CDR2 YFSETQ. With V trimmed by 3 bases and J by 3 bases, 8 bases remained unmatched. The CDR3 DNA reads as TGCGCCAGCAGCTCTGACAGGGGGCGCATTCACACTGAAGCTTTCTTT. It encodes CASSSDRGRIHTEAFF.

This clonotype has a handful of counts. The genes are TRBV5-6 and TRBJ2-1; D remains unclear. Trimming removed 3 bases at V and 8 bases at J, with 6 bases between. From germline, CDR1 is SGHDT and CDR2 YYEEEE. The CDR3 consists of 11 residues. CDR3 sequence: CASSSAYEQFF. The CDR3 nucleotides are TGTGCCAGCAGCTCAGCCTATGAGCAGTTCTTC.

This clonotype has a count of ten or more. This CDR3 reads CATSRDKGAKDTQYF. The CDR3 DNA reads as TGTGCCACCAGCAGAGATAAGGGGGCGAAAGATACGCAGTATTTT. The rearrangement links TRBV15 to TRBJ2-3, with TRBD1 matching 7 bases. The trim removed 0 bases at V and 5 bases at J, leaving 5 bases unmatched. CDR1 and CDR2 from the germline V gene are LNHNV and YYDKDF (reference sequence). The CDR3 runs 15 residues.

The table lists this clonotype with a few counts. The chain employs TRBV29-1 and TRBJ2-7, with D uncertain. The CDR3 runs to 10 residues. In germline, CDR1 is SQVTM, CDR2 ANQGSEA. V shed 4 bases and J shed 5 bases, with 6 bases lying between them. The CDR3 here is CSVGVHEQYF. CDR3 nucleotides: TGCAGCGTTGGTGTGCACGAGCAGTACTTC.

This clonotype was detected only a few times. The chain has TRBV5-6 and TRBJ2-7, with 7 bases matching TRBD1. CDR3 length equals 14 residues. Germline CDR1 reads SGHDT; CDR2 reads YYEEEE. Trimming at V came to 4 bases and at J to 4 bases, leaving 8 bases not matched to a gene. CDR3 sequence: CASSPRGQEYEQYF. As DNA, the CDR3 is TGTGCCAGCAGCCCCCGCGGACAGGAGTACGAGCAGTACTTC.

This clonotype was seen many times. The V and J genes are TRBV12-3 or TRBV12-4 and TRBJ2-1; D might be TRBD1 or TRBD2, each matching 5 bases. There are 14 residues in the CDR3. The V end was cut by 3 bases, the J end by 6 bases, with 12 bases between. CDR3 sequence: CASSFGGAGNEQFF. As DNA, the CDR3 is TGTGCCAGCAGTTTTGGGGGAGCCGGCAATGAGCAGTTCTTC.

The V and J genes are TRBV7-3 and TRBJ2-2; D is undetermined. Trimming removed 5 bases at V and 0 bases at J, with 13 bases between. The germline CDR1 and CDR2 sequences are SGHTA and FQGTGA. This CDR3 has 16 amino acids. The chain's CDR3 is CASSPAGRSNTGELFF. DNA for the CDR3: TGTGCCAGCAGCCCCGCCGGACGGTCGAACACCGGGGAGCTGTTTTTT.

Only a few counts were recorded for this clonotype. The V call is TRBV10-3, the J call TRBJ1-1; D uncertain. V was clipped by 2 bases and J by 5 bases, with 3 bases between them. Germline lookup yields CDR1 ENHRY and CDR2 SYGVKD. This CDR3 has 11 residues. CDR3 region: CAISERTEAFF. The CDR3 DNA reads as TGTGCCATCAGTGAGAGGACTGAAGCTTTCTTT.

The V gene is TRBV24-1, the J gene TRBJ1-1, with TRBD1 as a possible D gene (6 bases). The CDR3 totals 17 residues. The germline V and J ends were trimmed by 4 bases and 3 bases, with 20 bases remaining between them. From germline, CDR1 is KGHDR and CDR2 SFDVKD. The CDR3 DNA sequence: TGTGCCACCAGTGAAGAACCGGGACAAAGAGGGCACACTGAAGCTTTCTTT. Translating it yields CATSEEPGQRGHTEAFF.

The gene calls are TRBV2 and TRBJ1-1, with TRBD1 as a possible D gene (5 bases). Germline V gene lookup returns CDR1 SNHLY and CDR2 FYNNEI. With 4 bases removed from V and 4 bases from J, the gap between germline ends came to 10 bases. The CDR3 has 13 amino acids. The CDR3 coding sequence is TGTGCCAGCAGTGCAGGGCCCCTCACTGAAGCTTTCTTT. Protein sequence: CASSAGPLTEAFF.